The 21 T cell receptor beta chains in this list originate from one sample, sequenced in a study of cytomegalovirus exposure and HLA in healthy donors. Primers: 60 Vbeta forward and 13 Jbeta reverse. The method was immunoSEQ multiplex PCR; TCRdb's version includes in-frame clones alone and lacks a portion of them. The table has about 140,000 clones, under 70% seen once. Sequencing was done on a sample of PBMCs. Receptor source: a woman aged 60-75 years in good health and CMV-seronegative.

This clone showed up just a few times. This rearrangement joins TRBV9 to TRBJ2-5; TRBD2 aligns across 12 bases. J gave up 5 bases and V 0 bases, and 5 bases lay outside the gene matches. Germline CDR1 reads SGDLS; CDR2 reads YYNGEE. The CDR3 has 16 residues. CDR3 DNA sequence: TGTGCCAGCAGCGTAGGACTAGCGGGGGCGCGGGAGACCCAGTACTTC. Its protein is CASSVGLAGARETQYF.

This clone was detected only a few times. The chain employs TRBV7-8 and TRBJ2-7, with 9 bases identical to TRBD1. Germline values: CDR1 SGHVS, CDR2 FQNEAQ. This CDR3 region has 16 residues. Trimming cost V 0 bases and J 5 bases; bases outside gene matches: 8. CDR3 DNA: TGTGCCAGCAGCTTAGCAGGTGGGACAGGGCTCCACGAGCAGTACTTC. It translates to CASSLAGGTGLHEQYF.

The chain carries TRBV7-6 and TRBJ2-5; tentative D call: TRBD1 (5 bases). Germline lookup yields CDR1 SGHVS and CDR2 FNYEAQ. CDR3 length equals 15 residues. Deletions cut 5 bases from V and 1 base from J, with 14 bases between. The CDR3 DNA sequence: TGTGCCAGCAGCCCTGGGTGGGGCGTCCAAGAGACCCAGTACTTC. Translation: CASSPGWGVQETQYF.

The rearrangement joins TRBV7-6 to TRBJ2-5; weak D call: TRBD1 (5 bases). V was trimmed by 0 bases and J by 1 base, leaving 9 bases between them. CDR1 and CDR2 from the germline V gene are SGHVS and FNYEAQ. This CDR3 has 15 amino acids. CDR3 amino acids: CASSLARTTQETQYF. The CDR3 nucleotides are TGTGCCAGCAGCTTAGCCCGGACAACCCAAGAGACCCAGTACTTC.

The chain recombines TRBV28 with TRBJ2-3, with 7 bases identical to TRBD2. With 1 base clipped from V and 3 bases from J, the junction kept 4 bases outside the gene matches. CDR3 size: 15 residues. Germline CDR1 is MDHEN and CDR2 is SYDVKM. The CDR3 protein is CASSLSTGGTDTQYF. Here the CDR3 DNA reads TGTGCCAGCAGTTTATCGACGGGAGGTACAGATACGCAGTATTTT.

The CDR3 DNA reads as TGTGCCAGAAGCTTGGATCGGCTAGCGGGAGGGAATCAGTACTTC. This gives the protein CARSLDRLAGGNQYF. This chain links TRBV5-3 with TRBJ2-7; TRBD2 agrees at 12 bases. TRBV5-3 is an ORF for which the function is uncertain. After removal of 0 bases from V and 10 bases from J, the junction contained 8 bases not matched to a gene. The length of the CDR3 is 15 residues.

The genes are TRBV2 and TRBJ2-3; a weak D match, TRBD2 (5 bases). V lost 6 bases and J 8 bases, leaving 21 bases between the germline ends. CDR1 is SNHLY, CDR2 FYNNEI, per germline. The CDR3 runs to 15 residues. CDR3 sequence: CASRSSGVAPGTQYF. The CDR3 coding sequence is TGTGCCAGCAGGTCAAGCGGTGTGGCCCCAGGTACGCAGTATTTT. The full variable domain, in which reference TRBV2 and TRBJ2-3 provide the parts outside the CDR3, is EPEVTQTPSHQVTQMGQEVILRCVPISNHLYFYWYRQILGQKVEFLVSFYNNEISEKSEIFDDQFSVERPDGSNFTLKIRSTKLEDSAMYFCASRSSGVAPGTQYFGPGTRLTVL.

The genes are TRBV7-8 and TRBJ1-5; maybe TRBD1 (5 bases). V shed 5 bases and J shed 2 bases, with 19 bases lying between them. The CDR3 is 17 amino acids. CDR1 SGHVS and CDR2 FQNEAQ come from the germline V gene. The CDR3 is CASSPVSLAGGNQPQHF. In nucleotides, the CDR3 is TGTGCCAGCAGCCCAGTCAGCTTGGCGGGGGGCAATCAGCCCCAGCATTTT.

This rearrangement joins TRBV29-1 to TRBJ2-1; 12 bases match TRBD2. The ends lost 6 bases at V and 10 bases at J; junction bases unmatched: 7. Germline V gives CDR1 SQVTM, CDR2 ANQGSEA. This CDR3 contains 13 residues. CDR3 nucleotide sequence: TGCAGCGTCCACCTAGCGGGAGGGGAGGAGCAGTTCTTC. Protein sequence: CSVHLAGGEEQFF.

For this clone: The conserved final phenylalanine or tryptophan is absent from the CDR3, which likely points to a read error. No DNA is shown, since the ends of the CDR3 on it are uncertain; the CDR3 is the one TCRdb lists. V gene TRBV21-1 combines with J gene TRBJ1-1; TRBD1 was called by the table and not checked on the DNA. TRBV21-1 is flagged as a pseudogene. With termini counted, the CDR3 has 12 amino acids. CDR3: CASSKGRQTLRA.

A remark on this clone: The DNA is omitted, as the CDR3 cannot be located on it reliably, and the CDR3 follows TCRdb's listing. The chain joins TRBV21-1 to TRBJ2-1; the D call of TRBD2 is as the table states it, not checked on the DNA. TRBV21-1 is recorded as a pseudogene. The CDR3 length equals 16 residues, ends included. This CDR3 is CASSTLAVAGGNEQFF.

The chain is built from TRBV5-4 and TRBJ2-7, with 7 bases aligning to TRBD1. Germline V gene lookup returns CDR1 SGHNT and CDR2 YYREEE (reference sequence). The CDR3 has 13 amino acids. Trimming took 2 bases from V and 5 from J; bases not matched to a gene: 4. The CDR3 nucleotides read TGTGCCAGCAGCTTACAGGGGCGTCACGAGCAGTACTTC. This gives the protein CASSLQGRHEQYF. Full variable domain (outside the CDR3, taken from reference TRBV5-4 and TRBJ2-7): ETGVTQSPTHLIKTRGQQVTLRCSSQSGHNTVSWYQQALGQGPQFIFQYYREEENGRGNFPPRFSGLQFPNYSSELNVNALELDDSALYLCASSLQGRHEQYFGPGTRLTVT.

The chain couples TRBV19 to TRBJ1-2; 7 bases line up with TRBD1. CDR1 LNHDA and CDR2 SQIVND come from the germline V gene (reference sequence). The CDR3 loop spans 12 amino acids. V shed 8 bases, J shed 5 bases, and the junction held 5 bases outside the gene matches. The CDR3 DNA reads TGTGCCAGTTCAGGGGGGCGGTATGGCTACACCTTC. Protein product: CASSGGRYGYTF.

This chain links TRBV2 with TRBJ2-7; D unclear. Germline-derived CDR1 and CDR2 are SNHLY and FYNNEI. This CDR3 is 11 amino acids long. Deletions cut 2 bases from V and 6 bases from J, with 5 bases between. The CDR3 loop is CASSEFSEQYF. The CDR3 bases are TGTGCCAGCAGTGAATTCAGCGAGCAGTACTTC.

V gene TRBV4-1 combines with J gene TRBJ1-5, with D perhaps matching TRBD1 (5 bases). V shed 1 base and J shed 6 bases, with 16 bases lying between them. Germline CDR1 reads MGHRA; CDR2 reads YSYEKL. There are 16 residues in the CDR3. CDR3 coding DNA: TGCGCCAGCAGCCAAGGCCCGGGGGGGGAGGGTCAGCCCCAGCATTTT. This gives the protein CASSQGPGGEGQPQHF.

V and J are TRBV6-4 and TRBJ2-3, with D perhaps matching TRBD2 (5 bases). V lost 6 bases to trimming and J lost 3 bases, with 13 bases between them. This CDR3 is built from 14 residues. Germline V lookup: CDR1 MRHNA, CDR2 SNTAGT. CDR3 region: CASSQRPWTDTQYF. CDR3 DNA: TGTGCCAGCAGCCAGCGGCCCTGGACAGATACGCAGTATTTT.

The chain has TRBV6-5 and TRBJ2-1; 8 nucleotides line up with TRBD2. The germline gives CDR1 MNHEY, CDR2 SVGAGI. There are 15 residues in the CDR3. V was pared by 6 bases and J by 3 bases, with 7 bases of the junction left unmatched. The CDR3 loop is CASRVRTSNYNEQFF. CDR3 coding DNA: TGTGCCAGCAGAGTAAGGACTAGCAACTACAATGAGCAGTTCTTC.

The V gene is TRBV6-5, the J gene TRBJ1-2, with D perhaps matching TRBD1 (5 bases). The V end lost 5 bases, the J end lost 5 bases, and 18 bases lay between the germline ends. The CDR3 contains 15 residues. Germline CDR1 MNHEY, CDR2 SVGAGI. Here the CDR3 DNA reads TGTGCCAGCAGTCCAACCGGGACGGGGGGGTATGGCTACACCTTC. The encoded protein is CASSPTGTGGYGYTF.

This clone was detected only once. The rearrangement links TRBV5-1 to TRBJ1-1, with a possible D match to TRBD1 (6 bases). In germline, CDR1 is SGHRS, CDR2 YFSETQ. The V gene lost 2 bases and the J gene lost 0 bases, with 8 bases spanning the gap. The CDR3 is made up of 14 amino acids. The chain's CDR3 is CASSFNRVNTEAFF. The CDR3 DNA reads as TGCGCCAGCAGCTTCAACAGGGTGAACACTGAAGCTTTCTTT.

This chain's CDR3 is CASSFAAGGPGEQYF. In DNA form, the CDR3 reads TGCGCCAGCAGCTTCGCGGCGGGGGGGCCCGGGGAGCAGTACTTC. The rearrangement joins TRBV5-1 to TRBJ2-7, with 9 nucleotides matching TRBD2. After removal of 2 bases from V and 7 bases from J, the junction contained 10 bases not matched to a gene. CDR3 length equals 15 residues. Germline assignment: CDR1 SGHRS and CDR2 YFSETQ. Complete variable domain (other parts from reference TRBV5-1 and TRBJ2-7): KAGVTQTPRYLIKTRGQQVTLSCSPISGHRSVSWYQQTPGQGLQFLFEYFSETQRNKGNFPGRFSGRQFSNSRSEMNVSTLELGDSALYLCASSFAAGGPGEQYFGPGTRLTVT.

The J gene is TRBJ1-5, the V gene TRBV19; D not certain. Germline CDR1 is LNHDA and CDR2 is SQIVND (reference sequence). The CDR3 has 12 residues. Between the trimmed V and J ends, which lost 5 bases and 7 bases, there was a span of 9 bases. The CDR3 spells CASSPEGQPQHF. In nucleotides, the CDR3 is TGTGCCAGTAGTCCCGAGGGACAGCCCCAGCATTTT.